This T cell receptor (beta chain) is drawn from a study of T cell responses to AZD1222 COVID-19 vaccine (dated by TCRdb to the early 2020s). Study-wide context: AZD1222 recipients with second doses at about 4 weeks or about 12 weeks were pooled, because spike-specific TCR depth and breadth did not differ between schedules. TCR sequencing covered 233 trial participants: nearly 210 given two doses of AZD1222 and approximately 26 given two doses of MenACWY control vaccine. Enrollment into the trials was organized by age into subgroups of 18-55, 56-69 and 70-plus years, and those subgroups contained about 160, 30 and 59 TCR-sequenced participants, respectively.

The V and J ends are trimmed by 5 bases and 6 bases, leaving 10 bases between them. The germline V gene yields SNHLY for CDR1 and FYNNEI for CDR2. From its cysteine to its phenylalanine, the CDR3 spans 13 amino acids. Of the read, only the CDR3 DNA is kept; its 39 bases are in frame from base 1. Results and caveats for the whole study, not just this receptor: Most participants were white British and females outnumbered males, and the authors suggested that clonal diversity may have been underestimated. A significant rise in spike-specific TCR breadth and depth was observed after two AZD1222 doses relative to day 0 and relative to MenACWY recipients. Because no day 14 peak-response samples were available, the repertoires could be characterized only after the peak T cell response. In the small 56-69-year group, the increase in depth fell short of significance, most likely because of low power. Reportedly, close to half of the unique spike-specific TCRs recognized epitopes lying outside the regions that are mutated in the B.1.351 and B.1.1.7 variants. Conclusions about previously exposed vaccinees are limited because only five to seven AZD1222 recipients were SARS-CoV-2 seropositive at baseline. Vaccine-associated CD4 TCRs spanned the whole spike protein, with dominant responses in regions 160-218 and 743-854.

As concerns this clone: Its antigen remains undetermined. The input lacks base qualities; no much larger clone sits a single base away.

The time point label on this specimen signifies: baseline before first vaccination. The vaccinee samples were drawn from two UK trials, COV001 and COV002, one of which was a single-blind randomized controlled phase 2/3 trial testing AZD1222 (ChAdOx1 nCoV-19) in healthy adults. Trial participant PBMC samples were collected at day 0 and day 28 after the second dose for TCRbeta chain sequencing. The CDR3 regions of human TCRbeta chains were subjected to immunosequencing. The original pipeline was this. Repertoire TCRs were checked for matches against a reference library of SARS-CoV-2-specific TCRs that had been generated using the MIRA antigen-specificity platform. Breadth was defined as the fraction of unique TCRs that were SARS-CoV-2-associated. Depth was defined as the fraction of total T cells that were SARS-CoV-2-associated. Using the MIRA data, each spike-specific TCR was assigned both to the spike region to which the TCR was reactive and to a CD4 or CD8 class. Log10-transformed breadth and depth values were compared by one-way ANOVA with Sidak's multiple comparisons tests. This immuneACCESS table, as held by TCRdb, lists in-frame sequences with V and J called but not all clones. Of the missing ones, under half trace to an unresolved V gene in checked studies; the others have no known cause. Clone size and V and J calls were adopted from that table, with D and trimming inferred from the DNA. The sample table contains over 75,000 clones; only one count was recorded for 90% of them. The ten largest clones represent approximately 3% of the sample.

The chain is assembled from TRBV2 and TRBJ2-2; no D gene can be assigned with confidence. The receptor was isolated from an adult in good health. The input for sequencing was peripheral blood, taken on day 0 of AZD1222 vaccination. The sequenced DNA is TGTGCCAGCAGTAGCGAGTTCGCCGGGGAGCTGTTTTTT. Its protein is CASSSEFAGELFF.